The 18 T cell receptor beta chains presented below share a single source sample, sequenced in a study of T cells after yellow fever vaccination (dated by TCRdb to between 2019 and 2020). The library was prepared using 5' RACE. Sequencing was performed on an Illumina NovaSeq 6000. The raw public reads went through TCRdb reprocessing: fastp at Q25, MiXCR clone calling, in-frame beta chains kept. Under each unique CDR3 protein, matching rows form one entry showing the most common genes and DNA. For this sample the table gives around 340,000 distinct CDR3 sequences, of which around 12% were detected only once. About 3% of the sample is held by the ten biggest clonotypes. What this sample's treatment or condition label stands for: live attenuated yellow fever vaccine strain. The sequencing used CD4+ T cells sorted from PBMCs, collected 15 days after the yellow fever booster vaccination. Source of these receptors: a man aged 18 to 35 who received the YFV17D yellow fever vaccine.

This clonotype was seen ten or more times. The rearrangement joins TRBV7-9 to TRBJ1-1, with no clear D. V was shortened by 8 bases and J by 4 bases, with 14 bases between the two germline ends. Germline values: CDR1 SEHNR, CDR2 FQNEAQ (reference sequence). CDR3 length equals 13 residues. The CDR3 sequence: CASQFGRSTEAFF. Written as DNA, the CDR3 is TGTGCCAGCCAATTCGGCAGGAGCACTGAAGCTTTCTTT.

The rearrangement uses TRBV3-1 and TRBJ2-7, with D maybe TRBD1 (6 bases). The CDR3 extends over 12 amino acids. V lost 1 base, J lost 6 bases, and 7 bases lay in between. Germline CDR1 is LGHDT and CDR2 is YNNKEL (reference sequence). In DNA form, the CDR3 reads TGTGCCAGCAGCCAAGGGGGGCGCGAGCAGTACTTC. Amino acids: CASSQGGREQYF.

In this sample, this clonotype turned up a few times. CDR3 sequence reads: CASNHPGLNYGYTF. CDR3 bases: TGTGCCAGCAACCACCCCGGACTCAACTATGGCTACACCTTC. The rearrangement uses TRBV12-3 or TRBV12-4 and TRBJ1-2; no firm D call. The length of the CDR3 is 14 residues. The V end was cut by 7 bases, the J end by 2 bases, with 14 bases between.

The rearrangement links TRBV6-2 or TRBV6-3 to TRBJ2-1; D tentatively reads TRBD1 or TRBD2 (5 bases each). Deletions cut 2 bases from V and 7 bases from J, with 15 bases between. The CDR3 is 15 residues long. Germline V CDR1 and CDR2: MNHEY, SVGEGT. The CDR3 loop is CASSYARGRGNEQFF. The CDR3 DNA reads TGTGCCAGCAGTTACGCTCGGGGCCGAGGAAATGAGCAGTTCTTC.

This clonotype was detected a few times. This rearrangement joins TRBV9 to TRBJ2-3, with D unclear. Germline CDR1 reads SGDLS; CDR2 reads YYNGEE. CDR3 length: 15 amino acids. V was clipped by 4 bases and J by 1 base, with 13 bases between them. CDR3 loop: CASSSHGSGTDTQYF. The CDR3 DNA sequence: TGTGCCAGCAGCTCCCATGGGTCTGGCACAGATACGCAGTATTTT.

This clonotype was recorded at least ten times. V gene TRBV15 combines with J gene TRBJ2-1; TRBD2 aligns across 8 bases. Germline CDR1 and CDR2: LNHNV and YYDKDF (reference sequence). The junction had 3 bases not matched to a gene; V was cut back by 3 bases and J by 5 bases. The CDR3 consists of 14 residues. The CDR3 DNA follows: TGTGCCACCAGCAGGCGGGGGGCTAACAATGAGCAGTTCTTC. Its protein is CATSRRGANNEQFF.

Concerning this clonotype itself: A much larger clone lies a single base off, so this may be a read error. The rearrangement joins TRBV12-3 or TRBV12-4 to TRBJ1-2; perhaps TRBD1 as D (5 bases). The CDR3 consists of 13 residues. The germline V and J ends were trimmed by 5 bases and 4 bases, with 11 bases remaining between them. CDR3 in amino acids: CASSLGRFYGYTF. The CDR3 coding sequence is TGTGCCAGCAGTCTGGGACGGTTCTATGGCTACACCTTC.

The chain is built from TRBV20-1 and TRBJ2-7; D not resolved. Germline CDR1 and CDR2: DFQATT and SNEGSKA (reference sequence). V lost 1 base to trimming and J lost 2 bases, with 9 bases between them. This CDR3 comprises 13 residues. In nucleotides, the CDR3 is TGCAGTGCTAGAGCGGGCACTACCTACGAGCAGTACTTC. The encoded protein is CSARAGTTYEQYF.

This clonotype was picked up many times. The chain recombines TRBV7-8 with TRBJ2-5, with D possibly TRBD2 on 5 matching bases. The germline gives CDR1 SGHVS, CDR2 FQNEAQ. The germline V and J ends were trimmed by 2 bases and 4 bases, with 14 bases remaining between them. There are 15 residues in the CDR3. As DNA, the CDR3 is TGTGCCAGCAGCTTAATGTCAGGCGGAGGAGAGACCCAGTACTTC. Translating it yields CASSLMSGGGETQYF.

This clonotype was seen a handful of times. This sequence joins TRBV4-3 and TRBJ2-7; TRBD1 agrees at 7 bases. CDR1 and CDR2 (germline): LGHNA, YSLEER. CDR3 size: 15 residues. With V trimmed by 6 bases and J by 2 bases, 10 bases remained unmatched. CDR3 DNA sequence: TGCGCCAGCAGTCAGCCGGGACAGCGACCCTACGAGCAGTACGTC. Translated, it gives CASSQPGQRPYEQYV.

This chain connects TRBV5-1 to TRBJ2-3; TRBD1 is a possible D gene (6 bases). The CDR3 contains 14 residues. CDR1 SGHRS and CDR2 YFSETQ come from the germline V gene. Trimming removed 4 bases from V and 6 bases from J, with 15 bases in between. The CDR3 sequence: CASSRPTGGDTQYF. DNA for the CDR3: TGCGCCAGCAGCCGCCCGACAGGAGGTGATACGCAGTATTTT.

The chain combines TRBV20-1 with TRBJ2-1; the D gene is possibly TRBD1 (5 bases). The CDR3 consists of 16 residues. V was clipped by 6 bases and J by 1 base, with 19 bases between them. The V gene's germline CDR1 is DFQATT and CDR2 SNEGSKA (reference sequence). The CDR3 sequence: CSAPDQGERSYNEQFF. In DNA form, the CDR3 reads TGCAGTGCCCCGGACCAGGGCGAACGGTCCTACAATGAGCAGTTCTTC.

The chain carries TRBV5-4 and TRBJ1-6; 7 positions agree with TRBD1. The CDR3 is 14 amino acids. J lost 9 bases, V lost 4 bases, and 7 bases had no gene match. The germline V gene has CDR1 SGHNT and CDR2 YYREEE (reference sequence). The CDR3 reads CASSPDRVRSPLHF. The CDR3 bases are TGTGCCAGCAGCCCCGACAGGGTTCGTTCACCCCTCCACTTT.

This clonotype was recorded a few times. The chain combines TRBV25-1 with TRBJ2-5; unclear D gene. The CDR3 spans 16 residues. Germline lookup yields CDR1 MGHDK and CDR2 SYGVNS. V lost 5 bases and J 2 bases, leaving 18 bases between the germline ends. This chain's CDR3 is CASSQGPKVTQETQYF. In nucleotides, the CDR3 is TGTGCCAGCAGTCAAGGGCCTAAAGTAACACAAGAGACCCAGTACTTC.

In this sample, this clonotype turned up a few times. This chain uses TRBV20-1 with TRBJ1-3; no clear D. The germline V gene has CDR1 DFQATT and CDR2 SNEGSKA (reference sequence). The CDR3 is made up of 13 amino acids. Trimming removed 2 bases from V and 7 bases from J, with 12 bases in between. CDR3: CSARPRNWNTIYF. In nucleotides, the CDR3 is TGCAGTGCTAGACCCAGGAATTGGAACACCATATATTTT.

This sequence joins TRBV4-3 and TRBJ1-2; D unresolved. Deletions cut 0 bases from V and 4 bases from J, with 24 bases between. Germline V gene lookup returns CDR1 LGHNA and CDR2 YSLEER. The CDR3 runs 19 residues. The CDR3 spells CASSQDPHPARDPSYGYTF. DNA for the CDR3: TGCGCCAGCAGCCAAGATCCTCATCCAGCCCGGGATCCGAGCTATGGCTACACCTTC.

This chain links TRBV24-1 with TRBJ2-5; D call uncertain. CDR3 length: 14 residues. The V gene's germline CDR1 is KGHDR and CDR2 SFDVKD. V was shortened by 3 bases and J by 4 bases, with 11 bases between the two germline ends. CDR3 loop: CATSDPYSIETQYF. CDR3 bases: TGTGCCACCAGTGATCCCTATAGCATAGAGACCCAGTACTTC.

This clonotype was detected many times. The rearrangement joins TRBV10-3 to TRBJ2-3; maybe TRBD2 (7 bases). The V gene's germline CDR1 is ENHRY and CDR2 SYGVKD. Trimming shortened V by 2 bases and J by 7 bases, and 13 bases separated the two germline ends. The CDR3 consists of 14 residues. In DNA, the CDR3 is TGTGCCATCAGTGAGAGGGGGGGAGTATATACGCAGTATTTT. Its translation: CAISERGGVYTQYF.